This T cell receptor beta chain is drawn from a study of blood T cell repertoires in COVID-19. Study at large: The study drew acute and convalescent COVID-19 samples from the United States, Italy and Spain. From T cells, B-cell-depleted T cells, or PBMCs came the material, which was cDNA or gDNA.

In the study's own analysis: Estimation of nucleated cell counts relied on the amplification of reference gene primers. TCRdb's table, derived via immunoSEQ multiplex PCR, lists solely in-frame clones and lacks some. V and J calls and clone size are those listed in that table; D and trimming were worked out from the DNA. The sample includes more than 350,000 clones, more than 80% of them seen just once. This CDR3 region has 16 residues. J was trimmed by 6 bases and V by 2 bases; bases with no gene match: 5. Germline values: CDR1 KGHDR, CDR2 SFDVKD. While infection was still active, Seattle patients were enrolled and then followed longitudinally.

The chain recombines TRBV24-1 with TRBJ2-1; 11 bases line up with TRBD1. The sample was peripheral blood. This receptor was obtained from a woman aged 25 to 39 with COVID-19, enrolled during active disease. CDR3 loop: CATSDSDRGQFNEQFF. In DNA, the CDR3 is TGTGCCACCAGTGATTCGGACAGGGGGCAGTTCAATGAGCAGTTCTTC.